Given below is one T cell receptor beta chain in context. The data derive from a study of blood T cell repertoires in COVID-19. The authors' processing: Estimation of nucleated cell counts relied on the amplification of reference gene primers. Clones were sequenced by immunoSEQ multiplex PCR, and TCRdb holds only the in-frame ones, with some missing. V and J calls and clone size are as listed in that table; D and trimming were resolved from the DNA. The sample gives about 78,000 clones, less than 95% of which show up once; 0.95% to 1.3% is in the top ten. The V gene end was trimmed by 3 bases and the J gene end by 0 bases; junction bases not matched to a gene: 4. CDR3 length: 17 residues. The germline CDR1 and CDR2 sequences are MDHEN and SYDVKM.

Sequenced: peripheral blood. The chain recombines TRBV28 with TRBJ2-3, with 12 bases identical to TRBD1. This receptor was identified in a woman in her fifties or sixties in a cohort sampled during active COVID-19. The chain's CDR3 is CASSFRDRGLSTDTQYF. Written as DNA, the CDR3 is TGTGCCAGCAGTTTCCGGGACAGGGGGCTAAGCACAGATACGCAGTATTTT. The full variable domain, its missing parts supplied by reference TRBV28 and TRBJ2-3, is DVKVTQSSRYLVKRTGEKVFLECVQDMDHENMFWYRQDPGLGLRLIYFSYDVKMKEKGDIPEGYSVSREKKERFSLILESASTNQTSMYLCASSFRDRGLSTDTQYFGPGTRLTVL.